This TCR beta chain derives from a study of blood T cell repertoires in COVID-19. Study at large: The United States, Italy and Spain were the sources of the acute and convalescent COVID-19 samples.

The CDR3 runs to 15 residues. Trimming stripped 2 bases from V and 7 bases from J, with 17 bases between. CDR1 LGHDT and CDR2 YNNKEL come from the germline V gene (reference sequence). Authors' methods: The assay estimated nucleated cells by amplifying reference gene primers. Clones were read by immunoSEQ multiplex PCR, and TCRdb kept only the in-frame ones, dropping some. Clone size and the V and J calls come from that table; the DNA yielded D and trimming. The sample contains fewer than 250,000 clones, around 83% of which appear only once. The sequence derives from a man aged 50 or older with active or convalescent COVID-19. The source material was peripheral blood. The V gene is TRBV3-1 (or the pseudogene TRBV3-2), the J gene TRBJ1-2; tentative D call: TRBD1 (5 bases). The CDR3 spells CASSQQSGRGGGYTF. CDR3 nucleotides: TGTGCCAGCAGCCAACAATCCGGGAGGGGCGGTGGCTACACCTTC.